This T cell receptor beta chain appears in the sequencing data of a study of blood T cell repertoires in COVID-19. In Seattle, patients joined the study during active infection and were tracked longitudinally. Germline assignment: CDR1 SGHRS and CDR2 YFSETQ. The CDR3 sequence is 17 residues long. After removal of 0 bases from V and 5 bases from J, the junction contained 11 bases not matched to a gene. The repertoire was sequenced with immunoSEQ multiplex PCR; TCRdb's copy has only in-frame clones and lacks some. The sample carries tens of thousands of clones, less than 95% recorded once. The chain is built from TRBV5-1 and TRBJ2-7, with TRBD2 matching 10 bases. This receptor was identified in a man aged 18 to 30 with COVID-19, enrolled during active disease. Specimen: peripheral blood. The CDR3 is CASSLELLAGDGHEQYF. The CDR3 nucleotides read TGCGCCAGCAGCTTGGAACTCCTAGCGGGAGATGGGCACGAGCAGTACTTC. The variable domain in full, with the rest retrieved from reference TRBV5-1 and TRBJ2-7, is KAGVTQTPRYLIKTRGQQVTLSCSPISGHRSVSWYQQTPGQGLQFLFEYFSETQRNKGNFPGRFSGRQFSNSRSEMNVSTLELGDSALYLCASSLELLAGDGHEQYFGPGTRLTVT.